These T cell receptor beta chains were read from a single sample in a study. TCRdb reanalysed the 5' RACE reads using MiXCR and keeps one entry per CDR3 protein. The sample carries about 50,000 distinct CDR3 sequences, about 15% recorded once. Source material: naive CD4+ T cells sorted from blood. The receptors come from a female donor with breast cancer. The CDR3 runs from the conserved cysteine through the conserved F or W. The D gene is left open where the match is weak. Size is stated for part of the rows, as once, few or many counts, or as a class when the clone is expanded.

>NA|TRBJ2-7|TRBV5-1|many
CASSLDGIGEQYF
TGCGCCAGCAGCTTGGACGGGATCGGGGAGCAGTACTTC
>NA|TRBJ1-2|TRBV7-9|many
CASSQQGVYGYTF
TGTGCCAGCAGCCAGCAGGGTGTCTATGGCTACACCTTC
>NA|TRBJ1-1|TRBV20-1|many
CSASVNPGLRAEAFF
TGCAGTGCTAGCGTAAATCCAGGGCTTAGGGCTGAAGCTTTCTTT
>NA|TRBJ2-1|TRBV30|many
CAWSRIRAVARSSYNEQFF
TGTGCCTGGAGTAGGATTCGGGCGGTGGCGAGGAGCTCCTACAATGAGCAGTTCTTC
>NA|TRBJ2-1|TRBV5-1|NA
CASGDSGDPGNEQFF
TGCGCCAGCGGGGATAGCGGCGACCCTGGCAATGAGCAGTTCTTC
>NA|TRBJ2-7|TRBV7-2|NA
CASSLDRGAGEQYF
TGTGCCAGCAGCTTAGATCGGGGGGCAGGGGAGCAGTACTTC
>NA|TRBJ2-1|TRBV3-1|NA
CASSHLSGWDNEQFF
TGTGCCAGCAGCCATCTAAGCGGGTGGGACAATGAGCAGTTCTTC
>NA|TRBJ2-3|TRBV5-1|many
CATKEGGGTDTQYF
TGCGCCACCAAGGAAGGGGGGGGCACAGATACGCAGTATTTT
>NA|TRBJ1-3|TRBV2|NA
CAGSELRGSGNTIYF
TGTGCCGGCAGTGAATTACGGGGCTCTGGAAACACCATATATTTT
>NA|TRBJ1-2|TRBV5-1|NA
CASSFDQDSYGYTF
TGCGCCAGCAGCTTCGACCAGGACAGCTATGGCTACACCTTC
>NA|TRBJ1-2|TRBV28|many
CASIRGDSNYGYTF
TGTGCCAGCATCAGGGGCGATTCTAACTATGGCTACACCTTC
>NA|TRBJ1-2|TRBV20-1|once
CSAQSPSSYGYTF
TGCAGTGCCCAAAGCCCTTCGAGTTATGGCTACACCTTC
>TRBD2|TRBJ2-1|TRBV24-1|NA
CATSDPSVSGSYYNEQFF
TGTGCCACCAGTGATCCGAGTGTTAGCGGGAGTTACTACAATGAGCAGTTCTTC
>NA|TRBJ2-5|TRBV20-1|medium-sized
CSAPRPPTQETQYF
TGCAGTGCTCCACGACCTCCCACCCAAGAGACCCAGTACTTC
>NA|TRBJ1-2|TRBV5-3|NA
CARSLEWTVPNYGYTF
TGTGCCAGAAGCCTGGAATGGACAGTTCCTAACTATGGCTACACCTTC
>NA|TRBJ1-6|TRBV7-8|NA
CASSLGGGYNSPLHF
TGTGCCAGCAGCTTAGGGGGGGGCTATAATTCACCCCTCCACTTT
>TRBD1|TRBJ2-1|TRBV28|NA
CASTTGGYGEQFF
TGTGCCAGCACGACAGGGGGCTACGGTGAGCAGTTCTTC
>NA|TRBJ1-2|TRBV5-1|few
CASSLLTADYGYTF
TGCGCCAGCAGCTTGCTGACAGCGGACTATGGCTACACCTTC
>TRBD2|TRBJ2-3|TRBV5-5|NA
CASSLAVAGASDTRYF
TGTGCCAGCAGCTTGGCGGTAGCGGGAGCATCAGATACGCGGTATTTT
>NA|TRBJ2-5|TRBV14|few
CASSQVRGTSGETQYF
TGTGCCAGCAGCCAGGTTCGAGGGACGTCAGGAGAGACCCAGTACTTC
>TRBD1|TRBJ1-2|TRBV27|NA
CASSFVTGQGASYTF
TGTGCCAGCAGTTTCGTAACGGGACAGGGGGCAAGCTACACCTTC
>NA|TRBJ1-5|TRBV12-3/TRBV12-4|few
CASSLQTSSQPQHF
TGTGCCAGCAGTTTGCAGACCTCCAGTCAGCCCCAGCATTTT
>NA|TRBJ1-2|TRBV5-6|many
CASSLYRSPGGYTF
TGTGCCAGCAGCTTATACCGATCCCCGGGGGGCTACACCTTC
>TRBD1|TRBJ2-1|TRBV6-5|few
CASSYISTDRGLYNEQFF
TGTGCCAGCAGTTACATCTCGACAGACAGGGGGCTTTACAATGAGCAGTTCTTC
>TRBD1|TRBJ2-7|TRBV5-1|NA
CASSLEGGVPYEQYF
TGCGCCAGCAGCTTAGAAGGGGGCGTCCCCTACGAGCAGTACTTC
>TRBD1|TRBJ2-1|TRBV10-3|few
CAISEQGQYNEQFF
TGTGCCATCAGTGAACAGGGACAGTACAATGAGCAGTTCTTC